The table lists the clone carrying this T cell receptor (beta chain) with a few counts. Germline CDR1 and CDR2: SGHDT and YYEEEE. V was trimmed by 3 bases and J by 7 bases, leaving 8 bases between them. The length of the CDR3 is 11 residues. Every isolated RNA sample was fully reverse transcribed, so sequencing captured expressed TCRB transcripts. Profiled with immunoSEQ multiplex PCR; TCRdb holds only in-frame clones, not every one. The top ten clones hold about 0.093% of a sample with hundreds of thousands of clones, around 15% of them seen once. The data originate from a study of beta chain features in type 1 diabetes.

Source material: naive CD4+ T cells from blood. This TCR was recovered from a man in his late teens or twenties in good health. V is TRBV5-6 and J is TRBJ2-7; perhaps TRBD2 as D (6 bases). In nucleotides, the CDR3 is TGTGCCAGCAGCTGGAGGGGAGAGCAGTACTTC. Protein product: CASSWRGEQYF. Using reference TRBV5-6 and TRBJ2-7 for the parts outside the CDR3, the full variable domain is DAGVTQSPTHLIKTRGQQVTLRCSPKSGHDTVSWYQQALGQGPQFIFQYYEEEERQRGNFPDRFSGHQFPNYSSELNVNALLLGDSALYLCASSWRGEQYFGPGTRLTVT.